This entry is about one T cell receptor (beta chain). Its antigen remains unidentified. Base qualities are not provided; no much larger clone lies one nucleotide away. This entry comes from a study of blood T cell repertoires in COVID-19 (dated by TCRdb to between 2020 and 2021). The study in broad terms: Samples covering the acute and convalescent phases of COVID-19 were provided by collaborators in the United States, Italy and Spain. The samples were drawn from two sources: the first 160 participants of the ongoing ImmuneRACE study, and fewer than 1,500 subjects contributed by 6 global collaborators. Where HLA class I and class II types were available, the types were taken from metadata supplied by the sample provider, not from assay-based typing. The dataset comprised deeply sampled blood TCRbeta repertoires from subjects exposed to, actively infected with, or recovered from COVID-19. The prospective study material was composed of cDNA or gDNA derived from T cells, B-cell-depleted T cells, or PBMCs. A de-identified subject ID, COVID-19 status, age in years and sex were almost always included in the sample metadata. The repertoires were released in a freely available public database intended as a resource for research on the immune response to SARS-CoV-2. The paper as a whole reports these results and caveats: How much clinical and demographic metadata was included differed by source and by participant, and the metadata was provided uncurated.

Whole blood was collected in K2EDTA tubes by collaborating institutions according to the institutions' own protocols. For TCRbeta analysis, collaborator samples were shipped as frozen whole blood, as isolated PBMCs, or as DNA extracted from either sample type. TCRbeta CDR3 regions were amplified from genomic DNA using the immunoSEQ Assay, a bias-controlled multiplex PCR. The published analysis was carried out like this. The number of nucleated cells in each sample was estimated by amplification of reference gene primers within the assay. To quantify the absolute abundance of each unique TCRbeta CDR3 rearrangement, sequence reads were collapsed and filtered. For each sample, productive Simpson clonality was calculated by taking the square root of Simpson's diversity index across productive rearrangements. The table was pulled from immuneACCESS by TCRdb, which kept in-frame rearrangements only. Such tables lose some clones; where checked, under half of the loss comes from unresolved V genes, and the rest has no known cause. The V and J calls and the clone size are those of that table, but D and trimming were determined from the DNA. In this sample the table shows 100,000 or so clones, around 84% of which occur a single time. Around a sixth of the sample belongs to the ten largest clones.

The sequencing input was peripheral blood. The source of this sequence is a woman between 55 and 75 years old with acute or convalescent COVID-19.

The DNA sequence follows: TGTGCCAGCAGCGTAGAGGGACAGGGGCCGCATACGCAGTATTTT. This is translated as CASSVEGQGPHTQYF. The sequence is built from TRBV9 and TRBJ2-3, with 10 bases aligning to TRBD1. For CDR1 and CDR2, the germline V gene lists SGDLS and YYNGEE. For this chain, trimming is 0 bases at the V end and 7 bases at the J end, and the number of junction bases without a gene match is 5. The CDR3 spans 15 residues, from the cysteine through the phenylalanine. Only CDR3 DNA is held: 45 bases, read in frame from base 1.